The rows below give T cell receptor beta chains drawn from one sample of a study of OX40 agonist ivuxolimab in advanced cancers. Measured with immunoSEQ multiplex PCR; TCRdb has only the in-frame clones, and not every one. The data hold roughly 61,000 clones, with around nine tenths observed a single time. Sequenced here: CD4+ or CD8+ T cells sorted from blood, sampled in a trial of the OX40 agonist ivuxolimab. The receptors come from an adult with an advanced solid tumor such as melanoma, head and neck, liver or kidney cancer. Each CDR3 is given with its conserved first and last residue. The order of the fields is V gene, D gene, J gene, clone size, CDR3 protein. D genes are given only for firm matches. The size field is filled for only some rows; it gives once, few, many or a size class.

>TRBV9|NA|TRBJ2-2|NA
CASSAAGRSGELFF
>TRBV5-1|TRBD1|TRBJ1-2|NA
CASSWPGQGMDGYTF
>TRBV7-2|NA|TRBJ1-5|NA
CASSLSVDQPQHF
>TRBV28|TRBD1|TRBJ2-5|NA
CASSLFSVVTGAETQYF
>TRBV5-1|TRBD1|TRBJ2-2|NA
CASSRMTGGSGGELFF
>TRBV5-1|TRBD1|TRBJ2-5|few
CASSLRAGQEKTQYF
>TRBV5-4|TRBD1|TRBJ2-2|NA
CASSDRGGGELFF
>TRBV18|NA|TRBJ1-5|NA
CASSPPGGGGNQPQHF
>TRBV19|NA|TRBJ2-1|NA
CASGSISYNEQFF
>TRBV5-8|TRBD1|TRBJ1-1|NA
CASRFSGTAIEAFF
>TRBV7-3|TRBD1|TRBJ1-2|NA
CASSLKVPGQGDYGYTF
>TRBV6-6|NA|TRBJ2-3|NA
CASRKQKLTDTQYF
>TRBV7-3|TRBD1|TRBJ2-2|once
CASSFSGTGDTGELFF
>TRBV30|NA|TRBJ2-5|NA
CAWTGSTETQYF
>TRBV11-3|NA|TRBJ2-1|NA
CASSLRGFMNEQFF
>TRBV29-1|NA|TRBJ2-3|NA
CSVETARGDTQYF
>TRBV29-1|TRBD1|TRBJ2-2|NA
CSVEDPRQGEDGELFF
>TRBV29-1|TRBD2|TRBJ2-6|NA
CSVESSGISGANVLTF
>TRBV7-6|TRBD1|TRBJ2-7|NA
CASSSGSGTEAYEQYF
>TRBV5-1|NA|TRBJ1-3|NA
CASSSGSSGNTIYF
>TRBV7-9|TRBD2|TRBJ2-3|NA
CASSLVIAGSTDTQYF
>TRBV5-1|TRBD1|TRBJ1-5|NA
CASSLVPGQGDQPQHF
>TRBV28|TRBD1|TRBJ2-7|NA
CASSAPGQGSHEQYF
>TRBV29-1|NA|TRBJ2-7|NA
CSAQEGLGTYEQYF
>TRBV7-7|NA|TRBJ2-1|NA
CASSPGTWSSYNEQFF
>TRBV19|TRBD2|TRBJ2-2|NA
CASSMASGGRAGELFF
>TRBV7-2|NA|TRBJ1-1|NA
CASSLSEGGNTEAFF
>TRBV10-3|TRBD2|TRBJ2-7|NA
CAISDSSGRAYEQYF
>TRBV28|NA|TRBJ1-2|once
CASSPPLGGLANYGYTF
>TRBV14|NA|TRBJ2-3|once
CASSQDWFADTQYF
>TRBV20-1|NA|TRBJ1-2|NA
CSARDSNGYTF
>TRBV6-1|TRBD1|TRBJ1-2|NA
CASSESSTGGFYGYTF
>TRBV19|TRBD2|TRBJ2-1|NA
CASSTGLVPEQFF
>TRBV11-2|NA|TRBJ2-5|few
CASSFVQGSGETQYF
>TRBV2|NA|TRBJ2-7|NA
CASGRQGESPEQYF
>TRBV7-2|TRBD2|TRBJ2-5|NA
CASSSGLVETQYF
>TRBV10-3|NA|TRBJ2-6|NA
CATRNGTSGANVLTF
>TRBV2|NA|TRBJ2-7|NA
CASATYEQYF
>TRBV6-6|TRBD1|TRBJ2-1|once
CASSTGTGYNEQFF
>TRBV6-1|NA|TRBJ1-2|NA
CASKNSPLTIYGYTF
>TRBV6-6|NA|TRBJ1-1|NA
CASSQDPEAFF
>TRBV28|TRBD2|TRBJ2-6|NA
CAITGTSGRDGANVLTF
>TRBV7-6|NA|TRBJ2-1|NA
CASSFRLQSYNEQFF
>TRBV18|NA|TRBJ2-4|NA
CASSPQGKNIQYF
>TRBV19|NA|TRBJ2-7|once
CASSMEGGAYEQYF
>TRBV5-1|NA|TRBJ2-7|few
CASKGESEQYF
>TRBV19|TRBD2|TRBJ2-7|NA
CASSAPSGSAYEQYF
>TRBV15|TRBD1|TRBJ1-5|NA
CATRVTGDQPQHF
>TRBV10-3|NA|TRBJ2-7|NA
CAISGRHKNSYEQYF
>TRBV30|NA|TRBJ1-5|NA
CAWSGERNQPQHF
>TRBV4-3|NA|TRBJ1-6|NA
CASSQGPGSGRTSPLHF
>TRBV28|NA|TRBJ2-7|NA
CASSSSGASYEQYF
>TRBV7-2|NA|TRBJ2-7|NA
CASSLIGGTPLAYEQYF
>TRBV18|NA|TRBJ2-1|NA
CASSRYLGDEQFF
>TRBV9|TRBD2|TRBJ2-1|few
CASSTTGAGGPHEQFF
>TRBV5-8|TRBD1|TRBJ1-1|NA
CASRPWTGAEAFF
>TRBV7-2|TRBD2|TRBJ2-1|NA
CASSISAGASYEQFF